These 14 T cell receptor beta chains share one sample of origin, sequenced in a study of OX40 agonist ivuxolimab in advanced cancers. Clones were read by immunoSEQ multiplex PCR, and TCRdb kept only the in-frame ones, dropping some. Found here are tens of thousands of clones, 93% of them singletons; the top ten hold under 8%. Here the sequenced sample was CD4+ or CD8+ T cells sorted from blood, taken in a trial of the OX40 agonist ivuxolimab. These receptor sequences come from an adult with an advanced solid tumor such as melanoma, head and neck, liver or kidney cancer.

The chain joins TRBV5-1 to TRBJ2-7; 9 nucleotides match TRBD1. Looked up from germline, CDR1 is SGHRS and CDR2 is YFSETQ. The trim removed 6 bases at V and 4 bases at J, leaving 2 bases unmatched. The CDR3 totals 12 residues. The CDR3, as DNA: TGCGCCAGCACTGACAGGGGGTACGAGCAGTACTTC. Translated: CASTDRGYEQYF.

As regards this clone: The same CDR3 arises from other DNA sequences in this sample as well. The chain links TRBV19 to TRBJ1-1, with D unclear. Per germline, CDR1 LNHDA and CDR2 SQIVND (reference sequence). CDR3 length equals 13 residues. V shed 1 base and J shed 1 base, with 4 bases lying between them. CDR3 amino acids: CASSIGRNTEAFF. The DNA for the CDR3 is TGTGCCAGTAGTATAGGGAGGAACACTGAAGCTTTCTTT.

This clone was seen a single time. The chain links TRBV6-5 to TRBJ2-5; possible D gene TRBD2, 6 bases. The V end lost 5 bases, the J end lost 5 bases, and 18 bases lay between the germline ends. This CDR3 comprises 15 residues. Germline assignment: CDR1 MNHEY and CDR2 SVGAGI. CDR3 loop: CASSNPRDSEETQYF. Written as DNA, the CDR3 is TGTGCCAGCAGTAACCCTCGGGACTCTGAGGAGACCCAGTACTTC.

The chain employs TRBV5-1 and TRBJ2-5; D might be TRBD1 (5 bases). V shed 3 bases and J shed 1 base, with 13 bases lying between them. CDR1 and CDR2 (germline): SGHRS, YFSETQ. The CDR3 runs 15 residues. DNA for the CDR3: TGCGCCAGCAGCTCCGTAGGGGCACTCCAAGAGACCCAGTACTTC. Translated, it gives CASSSVGALQETQYF. Filled out from reference TRBV5-1 and TRBJ2-5, the complete variable domain reads KAGVTQTPRYLIKTRGQQVTLSCSPISGHRSVSWYQQTPGQGLQFLFEYFSETQRNKGNFPGRFSGRQFSNSRSEMNVSTLELGDSALYLCASSSVGALQETQYFGPGTRLLVL.

The chain carries TRBV29-1 and TRBJ2-3, with D tentatively TRBD2 (5 bases). The length of the CDR3 is 18 residues. Germline V gene data show CDR1 as SQVTM and CDR2 as ANQGSEA. Trimming took 7 bases from V and 0 from J, leaving 26 bases between them. CDR3 DNA sequence: TGCAGCGCACCAGAGACCGTTGAAGTGTCGGGGAGCACAGATACGCAGTATTTT. This encodes CSAPETVEVSGSTDTQYF.

The genes are TRBV2 and TRBJ2-3, with a tentative D call TRBD1 (6 bases). This CDR3 spans 11 amino acids. With 9 bases removed from V and 3 bases from J, the gap between germline ends came to 7 bases. Germline-derived CDR1 and CDR2 are SNHLY and FYNNEI. As DNA, the CDR3 is TGTGCCAGACAGGGAACAGATACGCAGTATTTT. Protein product: CARQGTDTQYF. Using reference TRBV2 and TRBJ2-3 for the parts outside the CDR3, the full variable domain is EPEVTQTPSHQVTQMGQEVILRCVPISNHLYFYWYRQILGQKVEFLVSFYNNEISEKSEIFDDQFSVERPDGSNFTLKIRSTKLEDSAMYFCARQGTDTQYFGPGTRLTVL.

V gene TRBV5-1 combines with J gene TRBJ2-1; no firm D call. Germline V gives CDR1 SGHRS, CDR2 YFSETQ. The length of the CDR3 is 11 residues. V was cut by 6 bases and J by 9 bases, with 10 bases left in between. The chain's CDR3 is CASTYDGEQFF. DNA for the CDR3: TGCGCCAGCACCTACGATGGTGAGCAGTTCTTC.

Of note for this clone: Other DNA sequences in the same sample also yield this CDR3. This chain links TRBV27 with TRBJ2-7; TRBD2 agrees at 7 bases. The V gene's germline CDR1 is MNHEY and CDR2 SMNVEV (reference sequence). The CDR3 contains 12 residues. V trimming: 2 bases; J trimming: 6 bases; junction bases outside the gene matches: 1. Here the CDR3 reads CASSLGGGEQYF. DNA for the CDR3: TGTGCCAGCAGTTTAGGCGGGGGCGAGCAGTACTTC.

V gene TRBV27 combines with J gene TRBJ1-2; possibly TRBD1 for D (6 bases). Germline loops: CDR1 MNHEY, CDR2 SMNVEV (reference sequence). V lost 5 bases to trimming and J lost 7 bases, with 8 bases between them. The length of the CDR3 is 11 residues. The CDR3 protein is CASSEGGGYTF. In nucleotides, the CDR3 is TGTGCCAGCAGTGAAGGGGGTGGCTACACCTTC.

The chain is built from TRBV4-1 and TRBJ2-5; the D is unclear. V was trimmed by 0 bases and J by 4 bases, leaving 9 bases between them. The CDR3 runs 14 residues. Germline V gene lookup returns CDR1 MGHRA and CDR2 YSYEKL. The CDR3 is CASSQENRRETQYF. The CDR3 coding sequence is TGCGCCAGCAGCCAAGAAAACAGACGAGAGACCCAGTACTTC.

The CDR3 sequence is CASSLDQGVNYEQYF. In DNA form, the CDR3 reads TGTGCCAGCAGCTTGGACCAGGGGGTTAATTACGAGCAGTACTTC. The chain links TRBV5-6 to TRBJ2-7; 7 bases agree with TRBD1. Germline loops: CDR1 SGHDT, CDR2 YYEEEE. The J segment lost 4 bases and the V segment lost 0 bases, leaving 7 bases of the junction unmatched. The CDR3 spans 15 residues.

This chain links TRBV6-5 with TRBJ2-5; no firm D call. The CDR3 totals 13 residues. Germline CDR1 is MNHEY and CDR2 is SVGAGI. V was clipped by 2 bases and J by 5 bases, with 9 bases between them. The CDR3 here is CASSYGLVETQYF. In nucleotides, the CDR3 is TGTGCCAGCAGTTACGGCCTAGTGGAGACCCAGTACTTC.

This clone was seen a handful of times. The chain has TRBV30 and TRBJ1-1; D gene ambiguous. The CDR3 extends over 13 amino acids. The germline CDR1 and CDR2 sequences are GTSNPN and SVGIG (reference sequence). V was cut by 2 bases and J by 1 base, with 8 bases left in between. The CDR3 coding sequence is TGTGCCTGGAGTCCGGACGGGAACACTGAAGCTTTCTTT. Translating gives CAWSPDGNTEAFF.

This clone came up once. CDR3 protein: CASSPRAGETQYF. CDR3 coding DNA: TGTGCCAGCAGCCCCAGGGCGGGAGAGACCCAGTACTTC. The chain recombines TRBV7-9 with TRBJ2-5; TRBD1 or TRBD2 may be the D gene (5 bases each). V gave up 5 bases and J gave up 4 bases, with 11 bases separating them. The CDR3 totals 13 residues. Germline assignment: CDR1 SEHNR and CDR2 FQNEAQ (reference sequence).